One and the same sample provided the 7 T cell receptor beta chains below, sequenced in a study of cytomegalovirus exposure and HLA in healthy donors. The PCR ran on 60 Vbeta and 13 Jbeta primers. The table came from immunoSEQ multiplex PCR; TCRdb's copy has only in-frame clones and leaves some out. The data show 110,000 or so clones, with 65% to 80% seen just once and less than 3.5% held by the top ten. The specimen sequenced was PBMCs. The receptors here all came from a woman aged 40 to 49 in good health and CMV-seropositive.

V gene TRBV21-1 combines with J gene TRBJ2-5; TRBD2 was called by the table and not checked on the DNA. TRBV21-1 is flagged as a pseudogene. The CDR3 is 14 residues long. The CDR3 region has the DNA TGTGCCAGCAGAACAGCGGGAGCCCAAGAGACCCAGTACTTC. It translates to CASRTAGAQETQYF.

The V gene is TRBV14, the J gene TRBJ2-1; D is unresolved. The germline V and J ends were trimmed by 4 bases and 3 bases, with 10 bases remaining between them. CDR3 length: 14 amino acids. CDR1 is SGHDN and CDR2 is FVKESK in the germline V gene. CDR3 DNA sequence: TGTGCCAGCAGCCCCCCCGGCGGCTACAATGAGCAGTTCTTC. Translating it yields CASSPPGGYNEQFF.

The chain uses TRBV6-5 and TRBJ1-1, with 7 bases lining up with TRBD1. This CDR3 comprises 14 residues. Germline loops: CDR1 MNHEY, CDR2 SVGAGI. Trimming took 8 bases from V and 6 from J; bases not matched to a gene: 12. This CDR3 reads CASDPTGKKAEAFF. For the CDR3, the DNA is TGTGCCAGCGACCCGACAGGGAAGAAGGCTGAAGCTTTCTTT.

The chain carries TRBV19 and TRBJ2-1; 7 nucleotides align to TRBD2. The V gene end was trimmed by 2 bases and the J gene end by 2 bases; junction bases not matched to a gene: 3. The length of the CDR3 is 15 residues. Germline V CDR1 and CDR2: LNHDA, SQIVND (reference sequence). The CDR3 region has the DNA TGTGCCAGTAGTATAAGACTAGCCGCCTACAATGAGCAGTTCTTC. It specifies CASSIRLAAYNEQFF.

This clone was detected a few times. The DNA of the CDR3 is TGTGCCAGTAGTCGGACAGGGAGGCTTGGCACTGAAGCTTTCTTT. Its protein product is CASSRTGRLGTEAFF. The chain has TRBV19 and TRBJ1-1, with 8 bases aligning to TRBD1. This CDR3 is 15 amino acids long. Germline trimming cut 5 bases from V and 4 bases from J; bases unmatched to any gene: 9. CDR1 is LNHDA and CDR2 is SQIVND in the germline V gene (reference sequence).

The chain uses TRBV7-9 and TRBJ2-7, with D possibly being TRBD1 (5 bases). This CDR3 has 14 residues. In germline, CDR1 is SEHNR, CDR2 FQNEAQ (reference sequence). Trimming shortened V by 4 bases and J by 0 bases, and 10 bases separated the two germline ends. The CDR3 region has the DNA TGTGCCAGCAGCTCCAGGGTCGGCTCCTACGAGCAGTACTTC. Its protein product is CASSSRVGSYEQYF. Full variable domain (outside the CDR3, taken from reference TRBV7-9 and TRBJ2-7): DTGVSQNPRHKITKRGQNVTFRCDPISEHNRLYWYRQTLGQGPEFLTYFQNEAQLEKSRLLSDRFSAERPKGSFSTLEIQRTEQGDSAMYLCASSSRVGSYEQYFGPGTRLTVT.

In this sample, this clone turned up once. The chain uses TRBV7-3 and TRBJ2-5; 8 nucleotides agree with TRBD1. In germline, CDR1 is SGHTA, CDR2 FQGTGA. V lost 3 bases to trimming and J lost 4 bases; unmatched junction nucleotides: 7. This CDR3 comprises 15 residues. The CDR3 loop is CASSFRTGSGETQYF. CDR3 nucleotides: TGTGCCAGCAGCTTCAGGACAGGGTCGGGAGAGACCCAGTACTTC. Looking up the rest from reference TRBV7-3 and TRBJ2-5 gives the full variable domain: GAGVSQTPSNKVTEKGKYVELRCDPISGHTALYWYRQSLGQGPEFLIYFQGTGAADDSGLPNDRFFAVRPEGSVSTLKIQRTERGDSAVYLCASSFRTGSGETQYFGPGTRLLVL.